This T cell receptor beta chain is from a study of cytomegalovirus exposure and HLA in healthy donors (dated by TCRdb to 2016 to 2017). Context from the whole study: According to an earlier analysis of several hundred of the donors, 150 million to 200 million T cells yielded 117 million unique TCR beta sequences and 276 Gb of sequence data. In an earlier analysis of a few hundred of the donors, high-throughput TCR beta sequencing was used to judge whether each TCR beta V gene segment behaved as functional or pseudogenic. Rather than drawing on any new phenotypic data, the later analysis identified candidate immune exposures from TCR beta sequences and the way those sequences occurred across donors. HLA typing covered class I and class II loci at four-digit resolution. About 280 gigabases of sequencing data and 75 million to 85 million unique TCR sequences made up an early release that covered approximately 650 HLA-typed donors. Donor age, sex, ethnicity and CMV serostatus were compiled together with the repertoire data. The study profiled the T cell repertoires of approximately 700 subjects by immunosequencing and related them to cytomegalovirus serostatus. The number of donors typed differed by locus, with 629-630 for A, B, C, DRB1 and DQB1, roughly 520 for DQA1, 606 for DPA1, and around 430 for DPB1. The study aimed to test whether cataloging public T cell receptors could reveal signatures of past pathogen exposure. Among 300 to 450 genotyped donors of the cohort, an average of roughly 240,000 unique TCR beta nucleotide sequences were sequenced per donor, 15% to 20% of them non-productive. The study combined high-throughput TCR immunosequencing, statistical association of individual TCRs with disease status, and machine learning to predict cytomegalovirus infection status. The genetic ancestry cluster associated with self-reported Caucasian donors included roughly four fifths of the roughly 360 genotyped donors. A later analysis re-analyzed previously published TCR beta repertoires from about 600 donors and added high-resolution HLA genotyping to study TCR occurrence patterns. Along with the approximately 700-subject first cohort, a separate validation cohort of around 120 different subjects was used. All discovery cohort repertoires had been generated on a single sequencing platform. Genome-wide SNP genotypes for about 55% of the roughly 670 donors were used in a later genetic analysis, which treated that subset as a discovery cohort. About 5 DR-DQ haplotypes were handled as single units for association and clustering, since linkage in the cohort was strong.

Overall study results and their limits: Cytomegalovirus status was reported to be diagnosed by the classifier with high specificity and sensitivity in both the original and validation cohorts. For the cohort, immune exposure information was limited to CMV serostatus. Correlated functional status among segregating V segments might be attributable to linkage disequilibrium, but an unknown experimental factor could not be ruled out. When HLA alleles, especially DR and DQ, strongly co-occurred, attributing TCR associations to individual alleles was difficult. Roughly uniform sequencing depth across donors was assumed in presence/absence analyses, although this assumption may not hold. Because some donors lacked HLA typing at each locus, the association tests relied only on the typed subset. The study gave a list of over 150 TCR beta chains associated with cytomegalovirus. A cluster of highly shared sequence variants was judged likely to represent a technical artifact of the sequencing pipeline. According to the authors, the approach could potentially be generalized to other disease states and immunological phenotypes. In this cohort, only TCR beta chains were sequenced, and detectable features were limited by the absence of alpha or paired-chain data. Most CMV-associated TCR beta chains appeared to be HLA-restricted in a later analysis, and the HLA associations seemed to be driven largely by CMV exposure. In an earlier analysis of some 500 of the donors, most TCR beta V segments appeared in productive rearrangements about 87% or about 30% of the time, broadly matching IMGT annotations. In vitro tests confirmed that a few of the cytomegalovirus-associated TCR beta chains recognize cytomegalovirus antigens. In a later genetic analysis, fewer N-insertions in productive TCRs were reported among donors in an Asian-associated ancestry cluster than the approximately 670-donor mean. A further reported finding was that TCR beta sequences accurately predicted the HLA-A and HLA-B alleles for most subjects in the first cohort. According to a later analysis, TCR association rates differed among HLA loci, with DRB1 alleles showing the most associated TCRs and HLA-C alleles showing the fewest. Over 15 rarely observed V segments, including chromosome 9 orphons, were excluded from the earlier analysis of almost 600 of the donors because counts were too low. Most TCR sequences were seen in very few donors, while some public TCRs were found in many individuals. In a later analysis, HLA-associated TCR beta chains were found to be more clonally expanded and to have lower generation probabilities than equally common non-associated chains. In a later genetic analysis, a missense DCLRE1C variant was associated with V-gene and J-gene trimming of TCR beta chains, and the association was replicated in an independent cohort. According to a later analysis, parvovirus B19, influenza, CMV and Epstein-Barr virus appeared linked to several top co-occurrence clusters. A later analysis associated 17,000 or so TCR beta sequences with specific HLA alleles at a false discovery rate of 0.05.

This clone was observed a handful of times. What antigen it recognizes has not been identified. Qualities for individual bases were not recorded, and no much larger clone is one base off. The same CDR3 arises from other DNA sequences in this sample as well. Library creation used the immunoSEQ multiplex PCR assay. For the multiplex PCR, a mixture combining 60 forward primers for TCR Vbeta segments and 13 reverse primers for TCR Jbeta segments was used. A multiplex PCR assay on genomic DNA amplified the CDR3 region of rearranged TCR beta genes. The Illumina HiSeq System was used to sequence the amplified TCR beta libraries as 87-base-pair reads. The source study handled its data this way. A later analysis counted tens of millions of unique TCR beta chains across the 640 or so repertoires, and some 11 million of these chains were shared by at least two donors. To remove PCR and sequencing errors, raw reads were error-corrected and collapsed into unique sequences using a nearest-neighbor algorithm that merged closely related sequences. Alignment of CDR3 sequences to IMGT reference sequences was used to assign V, D and J gene segments. Each retained sequence needed at least a six-nucleotide match to both a V gene segment and a J gene segment. A rearrangement counted as productive if the CDR3 had no stop codons and remained in frame with V and J, and every other rearrangement counted as non-productive. Following IMGT convention, CDR3 was defined as the stretch from the second conserved V-encoded cysteine up to the conserved J-encoded phenylalanine. The earlier analysis of 500 to 750 of the donors excluded any sequence lacking an unambiguous match to a single V gene segment. In an earlier analysis of approximately 590 of the donors, V segments were called functional above 56.7% productive rearrangements and were called segregating when the between-donor standard deviation exceeded 5%. A statistical classification framework was built to diagnose cytomegalovirus status from the catalog of TCR beta chain sequences. V and J gene assignment, in a later analysis, came from comparing TCR nucleotide sequences with IMGT/GENE-DB human TR gene sequences. In a later analysis, CDR3 sequences and most-parsimonious VDJ recombination scenarios were assigned using the TCRdist pipeline. In a later analysis, every TCR beta chain was defined by the combination of its CDR3 amino acid sequence and its V-gene family, and reads without a unique V-gene family were dropped. A later analysis removed 450 to 600 highly shared, low-generation-probability nucleotide sequences to deal with suspected cross-contamination and a sequencing artifact. For each public chain, a later analysis derived a clonal expansion index from normalized ranks of inferred template counts within each repertoire. In a later analysis, generation probabilities were computed using a VDJ recombination model fitted to out-of-frame rearrangements, and the results were checked against IGoR. Hypergeometric tests were used in a later analysis to score TCR-TCR, TCR-HLA and TCR-CMV co-occurrence, with a repertoire-size bias correction applied to the TCR pairs. A later analysis estimated false discovery rates by permuting HLA or CMV assignments 20 times. In a later analysis, co-occurring TCRs were grouped using DBSCAN, with TCRdist sequence similarity added in when clustering inside HLA-allele-positive subsets. For co-occurrence clustering, repertoires with fewer than 30,000 or more than 120,000 public chains were excluded, along with five repertoires with anomalous nucleotide sharing. TCRdb provides this immuneACCESS table in a form limited to in-frame rearrangements. Some clones are lacking; in checked studies, under half of them reflect an unresolved V gene, and why the rest are absent is not known. The D gene and trimming were derived from the DNA, and the V and J assignments and clone size from that table. The sample table shows approximately 120,000 clones, and roughly four fifths are seen once. The top ten constitute 5.5% to 8% of the sample.

The cohort was made up of 500 to 800 healthy bone marrow donors. At the time of sampling, all cohort members were nominally healthy, though unrecorded immune exposures were likely present. The donor was CMV seronegative and was included in the group of 352 seronegative cohort members. Each donor provided a peripheral blood sample, and peripheral blood mononuclear cells were used for TCR beta sequencing. Genomic DNA was extracted from the blood cell samples with the Qiagen DNeasy Blood Extraction Kit. The specimen was PBMCs. The TCR was taken from a woman aged 40 to 50 in good health and CMV-seronegative.

The CDR3 in this case is CASSQGPYEQYF. The sequenced DNA: TGTGCCAGCAGTCAGGGCCCCTACGAGCAGTACTTC. This chain is built from TRBV28 and TRBJ2-7, and the D gene may be TRBD1, 5 bases matching. CDR1 is given as MDHEN and CDR2 as SYDVKM, both from the germline V gene. The CDR3 holds 12 amino acids from the cysteine to the phenylalanine. The retained sequence is limited to the CDR3, 36 bases, with the frame set at the first base. Cut back by 5 bases and 2 bases, the V and J ends lie 7 bases apart.